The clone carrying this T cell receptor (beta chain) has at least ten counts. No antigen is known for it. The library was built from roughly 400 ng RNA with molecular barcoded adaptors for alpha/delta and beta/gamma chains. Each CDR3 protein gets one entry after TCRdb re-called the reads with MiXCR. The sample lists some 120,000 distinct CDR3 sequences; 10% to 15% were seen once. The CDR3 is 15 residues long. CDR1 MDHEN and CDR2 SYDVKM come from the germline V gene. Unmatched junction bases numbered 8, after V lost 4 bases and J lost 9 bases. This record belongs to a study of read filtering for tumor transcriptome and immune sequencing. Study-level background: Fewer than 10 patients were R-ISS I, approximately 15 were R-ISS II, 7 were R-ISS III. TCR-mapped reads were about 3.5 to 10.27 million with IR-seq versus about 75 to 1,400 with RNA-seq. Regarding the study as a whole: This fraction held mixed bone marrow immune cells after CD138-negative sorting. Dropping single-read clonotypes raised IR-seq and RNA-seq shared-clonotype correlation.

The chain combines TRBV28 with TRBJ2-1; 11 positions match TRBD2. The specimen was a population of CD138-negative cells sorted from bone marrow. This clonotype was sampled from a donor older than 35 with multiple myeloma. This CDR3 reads CASSSLAGGPVEQFF. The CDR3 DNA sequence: TGTGCCAGCAGTTCCTTAGCGGGAGGGCCGGTTGAGCAGTTCTTC.